The present T cell receptor (beta chain) was sequenced within a study of Graves' ophthalmopathy and Graves' hyperthyroidism. Using RNA transcripts, the TCR beta CDR3 regions were amplified. HTBI-primed RT-PCR formed the first round, and a multiplex PCR formed the second. TCRdb independently ran MiXCR on the multiplex PCR reads; one entry per CDR3 protein. The sample lists roughly 700,000 distinct CDR3 sequences, 35% to 50% occurring once. Trimming took off 1 base at V and 1 base at J, with 12 bases between the two ends. In germline, CDR1 is LGHNA, CDR2 YSLEER. This CDR3 is 16 amino acids long. The chain joins TRBV4-3 to TRBJ2-3, with D unresolved. Sequenced material: peripheral blood. The source is an adult man with Graves' ophthalmopathy. The CDR3 loop reads CASSQAVEARTDTQYF. Here the CDR3 DNA reads TGCGCCAGCAGCCAAGCAGTGGAAGCGCGCACAGATACGCAGTATTTT.